These 18 T cell receptor beta chains share one sample of origin, sequenced in a study of beta chain features in type 1 diabetes (dated by TCRdb to 2017 to 2018). Points the paper makes about the study in general: A moderate but significant shortening of TCRB CDR3 length was observed in type 1 diabetes patients in all four CD4+ subsets.

Libraries were made using the immunoSEQ multiplex PCR assay. All of the isolated RNA was reverse transcribed with the High Capacity cDNA Reverse Transcription Kit, so expressed TCRB transcripts were sequenced. In TCRdb, the immuneACCESS table is reduced to in-frame sequences with V and J assigned. These tables do not hold every clone; where another copy was compared, an unresolved V gene accounts for under half, and the others remain unexplained. This sample lists around 160,000 clones; roughly 9% were detected once. The ten largest clonotypes hold about 0.7% of the sample. The antigens for these receptors are not known. The sample was central memory CD4+ T cells from blood. These receptors all stem from a woman aged 25 to 39 with type 1 diabetes.

This clone showed up many times. This rearrangement joins TRBV10-3 to TRBJ2-6; D is unresolved. This CDR3 has 14 residues. The V end lost 7 bases, the J end lost 0 bases, and 7 bases lay between the germline ends. Germline V gives CDR1 ENHRY, CDR2 SYGVKD. The DNA of the CDR3 is TGTGCCATCACGGCGGACTCTGGGGCCAACGTCCTGACTTTC. Amino acid sequence: CAITADSGANVLTF.

This clone was detected many times. The V call is TRBV29-1, the J call TRBJ2-5, with 11 positions matching TRBD2. Germline CDR1 reads SQVTM; CDR2 reads ANQGSEA. V lost 3 bases, J lost 5 bases, and 5 bases stayed unmatched. The CDR3 totals 14 residues. This chain's CDR3 is CSVDLASGRETQYF. The DNA for the CDR3 is TGCAGCGTTGATTTGGCTAGCGGGAGGGAGACCCAGTACTTC.

This clone was recorded a few times. V is TRBV5-1 and J is TRBJ2-7; possible D gene TRBD1, 6 bases. Germline V gene data show CDR1 as SGHRS and CDR2 as YFSETQ. This CDR3 has 14 residues. V was shortened by 2 bases and J by 6 bases, with 15 bases between the two germline ends. In nucleotides, the CDR3 is TGCGCCAGCAGCTTCAGCGGTGGGGGCACCGAGCAGTACTTC. It specifies CASSFSGGGTEQYF.

In its sample, this clone was seen a few times. V usage is TRBV4-1 and J usage is TRBJ2-7; D unresolved. The CDR3 has 15 residues. V was trimmed by 0 bases and J by 3 bases, leaving 12 bases between them. The germline CDR1 and CDR2 sequences are MGHRA and YSYEKL. CDR3 coding DNA: TGCGCCAGCAGCCAAGATGTCACCAGATACTACGAGCAGTACTTC. This gives the protein CASSQDVTRYYEQYF.

This rearrangement joins TRBV30 to TRBJ1-2, with D perhaps matching TRBD1 (5 bases). V was trimmed by 2 bases and J by 3 bases, leaving 13 bases between them. CDR1 is GTSNPN and CDR2 is SVGIG in the germline V gene (reference sequence). The CDR3 extends over 14 amino acids. Here the CDR3 DNA reads TGTGCCTGGAGTCCCTCAGGGTACTACTATGGCTACACCTTC. It encodes CAWSPSGYYYGYTF.

This clone has more than one count but fewer than ten. The rearrangement links TRBV18 to TRBJ2-5; 14 bases line up with TRBD2. J gave up 4 bases and V 5 bases, and 6 bases lay outside the gene matches. Germline V lookup: CDR1 KGHSH, CDR2 LQKENI. The CDR3 length is 16 residues. The CDR3 DNA reads TGTGCCAGCTCATCGGGACTAGCGGGAGTTGGAGAGACCCAGTACTTC. Amino acid sequence: CASSSGLAGVGETQYF.

The chain joins TRBV2 to TRBJ1-5, with 9 bases matching TRBD1. Trimming cost V 11 bases and J 5 bases; bases outside gene matches: 7. This CDR3 spans 13 amino acids. Germline loops: CDR1 SNHLY, CDR2 FYNNEI. Written as DNA, the CDR3 is TGTGCCTTATCCCGGGACAGGGATCAGCCCCAGCATTTT. This gives the protein CALSRDRDQPQHF.

This clone was picked up a small number of times. The chain carries TRBV29-1 and TRBJ2-7; D perhaps matches TRBD2 (6 bases). Between the trimmed V and J ends, which lost 7 bases and 3 bases, there was a span of 16 bases. The CDR3 covers 13 residues. CDR1 SQVTM and CDR2 ANQGSEA come from the germline V gene. The CDR3 reads CSAMAGLFYEQYF. CDR3 DNA: TGCAGCGCTATGGCGGGACTCTTCTACGAGCAGTACTTC.

This clone was counted between two and nine times. The chain joins TRBV5-1 to TRBJ2-3, with D uncertain. The V gene lost 4 bases and the J gene lost 0 bases, with 12 bases spanning the gap. The CDR3 totals 15 residues. The germline CDR1 and CDR2 sequences are SGHRS and YFSETQ. The CDR3 reads CASSPRVLSTDTQYF. The CDR3, as DNA: TGCGCCAGCAGCCCCCGGGTGCTCAGCACAGATACGCAGTATTTT.

The V call is TRBV7-6, the J call TRBJ1-4; D is unresolved. V was pared by 3 bases and J by 5 bases, with 7 bases between. CDR1 is SGHVS, CDR2 FNYEAQ, per germline. This CDR3 has 13 residues. The CDR3 DNA is TGTGCCAGCAGCTTGACGCGGAATGAAAAACTGTTTTTT. Translation gives CASSLTRNEKLFF.

With respect to this clone: The junction and the germline gene differ at one end; a read error may be behind it. This rearrangement joins TRBV18 to TRBJ2-3; D is uncertain. Germline CDR1 reads KGHSH; CDR2 reads LQKENI. This CDR3 region has 15 residues. CDR3 nucleotides: TGTGCCAGCTCCCCACCAGAACGGTTCACAGATACGCAGTATTTT. It translates to CASSPPERFTDTQYF. Based on the CDR3 plus reference TRBV18 and TRBJ2-3, the full variable domain is NAGVMQNPRHLVRRRGQEARLRCSPMKGHSHVYWYRQLPEEGLKFMVYLQKENIIDESGMPKERFSAEFPKEGPSILRIQQVVRGDSAAYFCASSPPERFTDTQYFGPGTRLTVL.

This clone was seen a handful of times. The rearrangement links TRBV21-1 to TRBJ1-2; TRBD1 is the table's D call, not checked against the DNA. TRBV21-1 counts as a pseudogene. This CDR3 spans 16 amino acids. This CDR3 is CASSLGTNKANYGYTF. For the CDR3, the DNA is TGTGCCAGCAGTCTCGGGACAAACAAAGCTAACTATGGCTACACCTTC.

This clone showed up just a few times. V and J are TRBV7-8 and TRBJ1-5; 10 bases agree with TRBD1. The CDR3 totals 16 residues. With 2 bases clipped from V and 5 bases from J, the junction kept 6 bases outside the gene matches. The germline V gene has CDR1 SGHVS and CDR2 FQNEAQ. The CDR3 loop reads CASSLNEGTGDQPQHF. In DNA, the CDR3 is TGTGCCAGCAGCTTAAATGAGGGGACAGGGGATCAGCCCCAGCATTTT.

The chain has TRBV27 and TRBJ1-1, with 9 bases matching TRBD1. Looked up from germline, CDR1 is MNHEY and CDR2 is SMNVEV (reference sequence). Trimming cost V 0 bases and J 11 bases; bases outside gene matches: 10. The length of the CDR3 is 15 residues. The DNA for the CDR3 is TGTGCCAGCAGTTTATCGAGGGGACAGGGTACAGATGCTTTCTTT. Encoded protein: CASSLSRGQGTDAFF.

This chain joins TRBV7-9 and TRBJ2-2; 15 positions match TRBD2. Germline V gene lookup returns CDR1 SEHNR and CDR2 FQNEAQ (reference sequence). This CDR3 is 17 amino acids long. The V gene end was trimmed by 5 bases and the J gene end by 6 bases; junction bases not matched to a gene: 7. In DNA form, the CDR3 reads TGTGCCAGCAGCCCGCGGACTAGCGGGAGGGCGGCCGGGGAGCTGTTTTTT. Translating gives CASSPRTSGRAAGELFF. The full variable domain, its missing parts supplied by reference TRBV7-9 and TRBJ2-2, is DTGVSQNPRHKITKRGQNVTFRCDPISEHNRLYWYRQTLGQGPEFLTYFQNEAQLEKSRLLSDRFSAERPKGSFSTLEIQRTEQGDSAMYLCASSPRTSGRAAGELFFGEGSRLTVL.

CDR3 sequence reads: CASTEDSFNQPQHF. In nucleotides, the CDR3 is TGTGCCAGCACGGAGGACAGCTTCAATCAGCCCCAGCATTTT. This chain connects TRBV6-6 to TRBJ1-5; a possible D gene is TRBD1 (6 bases). This CDR3 spans 14 amino acids. Germline CDR1 reads MNHNY; CDR2 reads SVGAGI (reference sequence). V lost 7 bases and J 3 bases, leaving 13 bases between the germline ends.

The chain is built from TRBV7-9 and TRBJ1-5, with TRBD1 as a possible D gene (5 bases). The V and J ends lost 3 bases and 3 bases respectively, with 12 bases between them. The V gene's germline CDR1 is SEHNR and CDR2 FQNEAQ (reference sequence). The CDR3 covers 15 residues. DNA for the CDR3: TGTGCCAGCAGCTTTTCAGGGTTTGCCAATCAGCCCCAGCATTTT. Translated, it gives CASSFSGFANQPQHF.

This clone has a handful of counts. This sequence joins TRBV28 and TRBJ2-6; D may be TRBD2 (5 bases). This CDR3 is 15 amino acids long. In germline, CDR1 is MDHEN, CDR2 SYDVKM. With 5 bases removed from V and 2 bases from J, the gap between germline ends came to 10 bases. CDR3 in amino acids: CASSPGETGANVLTF. The CDR3 region has the DNA TGTGCCAGCAGTCCCGGGGAGACTGGGGCCAACGTCCTGACTTTC.